The sequence of this TCR beta chain was determined in a study of T cell repertoires in cytomegalovirus infection. Background on the study: In the study, CMV epitopes included recently identified HLA-C-restricted and well-studied HLA-B-restricted ones. CMV infection together with matching HLA type was indicated by public TCR beta signatures.

A few counts support this clonotype. Its antigen is as yet unknown. TCRdb re-derived calls from the reads in MiXCR, one entry per CDR3 protein. The sample has around 340,000 distinct CDR3 sequences; about 29% are singletons. The CDR3 is 16 amino acids. Trimming removed 3 bases from V and 8 bases from J; junction bases left unmatched: 9. Germline CDR1 and CDR2: KGHDR and SFDVKD. The receptor was derived from a human donor in good health (CMV status not recorded). Some clones in this sample may be carry-over from other donors' samples. The V call is TRBV24-1, the J call TRBJ2-1; 10 nucleotides agree with TRBD1. The sequences come from cultured PBMCs, collected from culture after CMV antigen stimulation. CDR3 nucleotide sequence: TGTGCCACCAGTGATCTAATGACAGGGGGCTGGGATGAGCAGTTCTTC. Its protein product is CATSDLMTGGWDEQFF.